This is a list of T cell receptor beta chains from one sample in a study of PD-L1 blockade in urothelial cancer. Some clones are missing from TCRdb's copy, which holds only in-frame ones; the method was immunoSEQ multiplex PCR. The sample holds some 67,000 clones, about 89% seen once. The sample in question was PBMCs, obtained around atezolizumab (anti-PD-L1) treatment. Source of these receptors: a man aged 55 to 69 with urothelial cancer. The CDR3 runs from the conserved cysteine through the conserved F or W. D genes are given only for firm matches. Only some rows state a clone size, as once, few, many or a class for expanded clones.

TRBV5-6	TRBD1	TRBJ1-2	-	CASRYGTGGYGYTF	TGTGCCAGCAGGTACGGGACAGGGGGTTATGGCTACACCTTC
TRBV7-3	TRBD2	TRBJ2-3	-	CASSFAGGRAGTDTQYF	TGTGCCAGCAGCTTCGCGGGGGGGAGGGCTGGCACAGATACGCAGTATTTT
TRBV25-1	-	TRBJ1-2	-	CASSETLYGYTF	TGTGCCAGCAGTGAGACTCTCTATGGCTACACCTTC
TRBV6-5	-	TRBJ2-5	-	CASKALGEQYF	TGTGCCAGCAAGGCCCTAGGAGAGCAGTACTTC
TRBV4-3	TRBD2	TRBJ2-1	-	CASSPFRTSEQFF	TGCGCCAGCAGCCCCTTTCGGACTAGTGAGCAGTTCTTC
TRBV30	-	TRBJ1-3	once	CAWSLGANRNTIYF	TGTGCCTGGAGTTTGGGGGCGAATAGAAACACCATATATTTT
TRBV28	-	TRBJ2-7	once	CASSSGTHHEQYF	TGTGCCAGCAGTTCCGGGACTCATCACGAGCAGTACTTC
TRBV5-6	TRBD2	TRBJ2-5	-	CASSPGLAGGFYQETQYF	TGTGCCAGCAGCCCCGGACTAGCGGGGGGGTTTTACCAAGAGACCCAGTACTTC
TRBV19	TRBD2	TRBJ2-2	-	CASSRGRAGELFF	TGTGCCAGTAGTAGAGGGAGGGCCGGGGAGCTGTTTTTT
TRBV5-1	-	TRBJ1-2	-	CASSLDGYGYTF	TGCGCCAGCAGCCTGGACGGCTATGGCTACACCTTC
TRBV2	-	TRBJ2-6	-	CASKGVSGANVLTF	TGTGCCAGCAAGGGGGTATCTGGGGCCAACGTCCTGACTTTC
TRBV5-1	TRBD2	TRBJ2-3	-	CASSLETSGTDTQYF	TGCGCCAGCAGCTTGGAGACTAGCGGCACAGATACGCAGTATTTT
TRBV15	TRBD2	TRBJ2-7	once	CATSRAGTSGGPYEQYF	TGTGCCACCAGCAGAGCGGGCACTAGCGGGGGTCCCTACGAGCAGTACTTC
TRBV11-2	-	TRBJ2-3	-	CASSSDGGTDTQYF	TGTGCCAGCAGCTCTGACGGGGGCACAGATACGCAGTATTTT
TRBV5-1	TRBD1	TRBJ2-2	-	CASSLRQGRSSGELFF	TGCGCCAGCAGCCTTCGACAGGGAAGGAGCTCCGGGGAGCTGTTTTTT
TRBV10-3	TRBD2	TRBJ2-3	-	CAISTSGSYRTNTDTQYF	TGTGCCATCAGTACTAGCGGGAGCTATCGAACCAACACAGATACGCAGTATTTT
TRBV30	-	TRBJ1-1	-	CAWSAGVMNTEAFF	TGTGCCTGGAGTGCAGGGGTCATGAACACTGAAGCTTTCTTT
TRBV6-5	TRBD1	TRBJ1-2	few	CASSYSGTGGGYTF	TGTGCCAGCAGTTACTCCGGGACAGGGGGCGGCTACACCTTC
TRBV5-4	-	TRBJ2-1	-	CASSLGPMLDEQFF	TGTGCCAGCAGCTTGGGGCCGATGTTGGATGAGCAGTTCTTC
TRBV5-4	TRBD1	TRBJ1-1	-	CASSRPGQGKGGAEAFF	TGTGCCAGCAGCCGGCCGGGACAGGGAAAAGGGGGGGCTGAAGCTTTCTTT
TRBV6-4	TRBD1	TRBJ2-2	-	CASSPDRGTGELFF	TGTGCCAGCAGCCCGGACAGGGGCACCGGGGAGCTGTTTTTT
TRBV6-6	TRBD1	TRBJ1-5	once	CASSPRDRTTNQPQHF	TGTGCCAGCAGTCCTAGGGACAGGACGACCAATCAGCCCCAGCATTTT
TRBV7-9	TRBD1	TRBJ2-7	-	CAEQPVTGGGAYEQYF	TGTGCCGAGCAGCCCGTGACAGGGGGAGGGGCCTACGAGCAGTACTTC
TRBV10-3	-	TRBJ1-2	-	CAISESDSLNYGYTF	TGTGCCATCAGTGAATCGGACAGCCTTAACTATGGCTACACCTTC
TRBV6-6	TRBD1	TRBJ2-2	few	CASSITGGANTGELFF	TGTGCCAGCAGTATTACAGGGGGCGCGAACACCGGGGAGCTGTTTTTT
TRBV7-9	TRBD1	TRBJ1-2	-	CASSFEEGARGYTF	TGTGCCAGCAGCTTTGAGGAGGGGGCGCGAGGCTACACCTTC
TRBV5-1	-	TRBJ2-3	-	CASSLFPPSGSTDTQYF	TGCGCCAGCAGCTTGTTCCCCCCCAGCGGGAGCACAGATACGCAGTATTTT
TRBV19	-	TRBJ1-2	-	CASRDGQPAGGYTF	TGTGCCAGTAGGGACGGACAGCCGGCCGGCGGCTACACCTTC
TRBV19	-	TRBJ1-2	once	CASSFDRLRNGYTF	TGTGCCAGTAGTTTCGACAGGCTGCGCAATGGCTACACCTTC
TRBV5-1	TRBD2	TRBJ2-4	-	CASSLAGMTTGTTF	TGCGCCAGCAGCTTGGCCGGGATGACTACCGGGACTACCTTC
TRBV6-1	-	TRBJ2-1	-	CATGSGSRGNEQFF	TGTGCCACCGGATCGGGATCGCGCGGCAATGAGCAGTTCTTC
TRBV5-1	-	TRBJ1-1	few	CASSSARVNTEAFF	TGCGCCAGCAGCTCGGCGAGGGTCAACACTGAAGCTTTCTTT
TRBV9	-	TRBJ2-7	-	CASSVEWVGDEQYF	TGTGCCAGCAGCGTAGAGTGGGTCGGGGACGAGCAGTACTTC
TRBV27	TRBD2	TRBJ2-1	-	CASSLPTSGSFNEQFF	TGTGCCAGCAGTTTGCCGACTAGCGGGAGTTTCAATGAGCAGTTCTTC
TRBV18	TRBD2	TRBJ2-1	-	CASSRGLAGYNEQFF	TGTGCCAGCTCACGTGGGCTAGCGGGATACAATGAGCAGTTCTTC
TRBV5-6	-	TRBJ1-3	-	CASKRVSGNTIYF	TGTGCCAGCAAGAGGGTGTCTGGAAACACCATATATTTT